This T cell receptor (beta chain) was identified in a study of tumor and adjacent non-tumor tissue in lung cancer. Study at large: Aged about 30 to 76 years, patients included about 11 men and roughly five women with stage I to III disease.

The length of the CDR3 is 13 residues. Germline CDR1 SGHDT, CDR2 YYEEEE. V lost 6 bases and J lost 2, with 11 bases in between. The study, taken as a whole, reports: Significantly higher TCR diversity was found in tumor than normal lung. Patients with more diverse tumor TCRs had worse survival.

The template was RNA from unsorted bulk tissue. A note on this clonotype: Its matching antigen is unknown.

TCRbeta libraries were built with three rounds of nested PCR, modified from ARM-PCR. Using its own MiXCR run on the multiplex PCR reads, TCRdb lists one record per CDR3 protein. The sample includes some 120,000 distinct CDR3 sequences, around three fifths seen only once; the top ten take roughly 13%. The sample comprised lung tumor tissue. The origin of this receptor is a young man with non-small cell lung cancer. V gene TRBV5-6 combines with J gene TRBJ2-5, with a tentative D call TRBD2 (5 bases). In DNA form, the CDR3 reads TGTGCCAGCACCTGGACTGATCAAGAGACCCAGTACTTC. This sequence encodes CASTWTDQETQYF.